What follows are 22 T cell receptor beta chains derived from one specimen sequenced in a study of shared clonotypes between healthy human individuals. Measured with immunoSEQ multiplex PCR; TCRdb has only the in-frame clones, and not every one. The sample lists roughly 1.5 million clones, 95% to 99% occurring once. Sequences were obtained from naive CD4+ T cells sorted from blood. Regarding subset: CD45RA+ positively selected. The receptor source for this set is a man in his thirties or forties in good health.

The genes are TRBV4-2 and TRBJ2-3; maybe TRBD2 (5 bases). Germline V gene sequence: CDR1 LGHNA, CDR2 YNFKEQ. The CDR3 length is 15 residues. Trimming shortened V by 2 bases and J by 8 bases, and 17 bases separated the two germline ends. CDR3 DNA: TGTGCCAGCAGCCAACCCGGTCCGGCTAGCCGTACGCAGTATTTT. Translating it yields CASSQPGPASRTQYF.

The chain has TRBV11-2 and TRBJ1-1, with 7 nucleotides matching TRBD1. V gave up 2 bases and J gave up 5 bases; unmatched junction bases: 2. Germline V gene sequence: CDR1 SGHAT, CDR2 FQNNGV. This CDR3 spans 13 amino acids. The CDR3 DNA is TGTGCCAGCAGCTTACAGGGGGAGACTGAAGCTTTCTTT. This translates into CASSLQGETEAFF.

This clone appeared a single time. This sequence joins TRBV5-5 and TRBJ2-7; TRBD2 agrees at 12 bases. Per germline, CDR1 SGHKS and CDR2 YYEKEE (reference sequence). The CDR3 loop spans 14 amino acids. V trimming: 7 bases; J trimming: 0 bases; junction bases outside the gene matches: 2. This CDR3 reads CASRLAGVSYEQYF. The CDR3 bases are TGTGCCAGCCGACTAGCGGGAGTCTCCTACGAGCAGTACTTC.

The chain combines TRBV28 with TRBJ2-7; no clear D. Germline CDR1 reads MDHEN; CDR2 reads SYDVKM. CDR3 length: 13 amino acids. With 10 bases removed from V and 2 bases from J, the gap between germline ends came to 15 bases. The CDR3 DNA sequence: TGTGCCACCGGCTCCACGTATACCTACGAGCAGTACTTC. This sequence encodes CATGSTYTYEQYF.

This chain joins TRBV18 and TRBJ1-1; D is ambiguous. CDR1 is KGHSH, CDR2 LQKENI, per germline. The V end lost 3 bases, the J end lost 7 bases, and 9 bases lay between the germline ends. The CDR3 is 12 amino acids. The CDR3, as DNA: TGTGCCAGCTCACCCCGACCGATTGAAGCTTTCTTT. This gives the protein CASSPRPIEAFF.

In DNA form, the CDR3 reads TGTGCCAGCAGCTTAAAAGGTAATGAGCAGTTCTTC. Residues: CASSLKGNEQFF. V and J are TRBV5-4 and TRBJ2-1; D uncertain. This CDR3 spans 12 amino acids. Germline V gives CDR1 SGHNT, CDR2 YYREEE (reference sequence). The V gene lost 2 bases and the J gene lost 7 bases, with 7 bases spanning the gap. Drawing the rest from reference TRBV5-4 and TRBJ2-1, the complete variable domain is ETGVTQSPTHLIKTRGQQVTLRCSSQSGHNTVSWYQQALGQGPQFIFQYYREEENGRGNFPPRFSGLQFPNYSSELNVNALELDDSALYLCASSLKGNEQFFGPGTRLTVL.

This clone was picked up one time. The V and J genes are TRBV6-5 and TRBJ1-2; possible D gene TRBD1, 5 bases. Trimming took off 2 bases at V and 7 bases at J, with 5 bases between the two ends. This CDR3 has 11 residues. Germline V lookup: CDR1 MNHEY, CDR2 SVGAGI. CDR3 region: CASSYRGGYTF. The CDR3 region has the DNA TGTGCCAGCAGTTACAGGGGTGGCTACACCTTC.

CDR3 nucleotides: TGTGCCAGCAGCCTCACGGACTGGAACACCGGGGAGCTGTTTTTT. Its translation: CASSLTDWNTGELFF. The chain combines TRBV5-4 with TRBJ2-2; D is possibly TRBD2 (5 bases). Trimming left V 4 bases short and J 1 base short, with 11 bases between. Germline V lookup: CDR1 SGHNT, CDR2 YYREEE (reference sequence). The CDR3 spans 15 residues.

CDR3 nucleotide sequence: TGCGCCAGTCGACCCCGCGCGAACACCGGGGAGCTGTTTTTT. It yields the protein CASRPRANTGELFF. The chain is built from TRBV10-2 and TRBJ2-2; D gene uncertain. The length of the CDR3 is 14 residues. The germline V and J ends were trimmed by 9 bases and 0 bases, with 11 bases remaining between them. From germline, CDR1 is WSHSY and CDR2 SAAADI.

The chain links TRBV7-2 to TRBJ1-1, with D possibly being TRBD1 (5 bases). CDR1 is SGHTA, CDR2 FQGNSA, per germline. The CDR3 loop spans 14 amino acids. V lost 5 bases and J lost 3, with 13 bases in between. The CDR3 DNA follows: TGTGCCAGCAGCGTCTTCAGGGTGTACACTGAAGCTTTCTTT. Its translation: CASSVFRVYTEAFF. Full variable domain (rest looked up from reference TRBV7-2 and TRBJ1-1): GAGVSQSPSNKVTEKGKDVELRCDPISGHTALYWYRQSLGQGLEFLIYFQGNSAPDKSGLPSDRFSAERTGGSVSTLTIQRTQQEDSAVYLCASSVFRVYTEAFFGQGTRLTVV.

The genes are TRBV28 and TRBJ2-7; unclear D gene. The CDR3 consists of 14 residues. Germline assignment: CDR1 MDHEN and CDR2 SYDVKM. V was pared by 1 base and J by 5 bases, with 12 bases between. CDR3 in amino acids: CASSLLGSIDEQYF. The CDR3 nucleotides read TGTGCCAGCAGTTTATTGGGGTCTATCGACGAGCAGTACTTC.

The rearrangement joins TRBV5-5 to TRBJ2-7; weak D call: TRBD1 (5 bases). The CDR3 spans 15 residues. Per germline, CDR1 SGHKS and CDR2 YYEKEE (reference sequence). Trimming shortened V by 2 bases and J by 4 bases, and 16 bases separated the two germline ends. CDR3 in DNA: TGTGCCAGCAGCTTAGGGCCCCTGGACAATTACGAGCAGTACTTC. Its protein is CASSLGPLDNYEQYF.

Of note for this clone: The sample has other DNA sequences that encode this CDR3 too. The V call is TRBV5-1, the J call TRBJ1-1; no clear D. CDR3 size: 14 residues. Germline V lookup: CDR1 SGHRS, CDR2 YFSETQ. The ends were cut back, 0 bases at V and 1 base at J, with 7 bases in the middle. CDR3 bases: TGCGCCAGCAGCTTGGCCGTCGGGAACACTGAAGCTTTCTTT. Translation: CASSLAVGNTEAFF. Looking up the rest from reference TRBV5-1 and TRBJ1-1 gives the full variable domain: KAGVTQTPRYLIKTRGQQVTLSCSPISGHRSVSWYQQTPGQGLQFLFEYFSETQRNKGNFPGRFSGRQFSNSRSEMNVSTLELGDSALYLCASSLAVGNTEAFFGQGTRLTVV.

The CDR3 DNA reads as TGTGCCAGCAGTGGAGAGTCCACTGAAGCTTTCTTT. This sequence encodes CASSGESTEAFF. The chain combines TRBV2 with TRBJ1-1; no clear D gene. In germline, CDR1 is SNHLY, CDR2 FYNNEI. The V end was cut by 4 bases, the J end by 4 bases, with 7 bases between. The CDR3 is 12 amino acids.

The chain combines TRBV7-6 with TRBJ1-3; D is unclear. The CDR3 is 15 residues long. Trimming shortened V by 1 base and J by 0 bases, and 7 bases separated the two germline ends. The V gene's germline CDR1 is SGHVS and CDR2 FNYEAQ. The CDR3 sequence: CASSLVADSGNTIYF. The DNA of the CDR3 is TGTGCCAGCAGCTTAGTGGCAGACTCTGGAAACACCATATATTTT.

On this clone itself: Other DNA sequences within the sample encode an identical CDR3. The CDR3 here is CASSLPGQGYNEQFF. CDR3 bases: TGTGCCAGCAGCTTGCCGGGACAGGGATACAATGAGCAGTTCTTC. The chain uses TRBV5-4 and TRBJ2-1; the match to TRBD1 covers 9 bases. The CDR3 sequence is 15 residues long. Germline V gives CDR1 SGHNT, CDR2 YYREEE (reference sequence). The ends lost 1 base at V and 4 bases at J; junction bases unmatched: 3.

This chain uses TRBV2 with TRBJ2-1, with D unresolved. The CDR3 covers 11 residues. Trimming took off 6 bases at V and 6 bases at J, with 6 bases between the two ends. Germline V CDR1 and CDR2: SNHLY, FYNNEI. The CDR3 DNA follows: TGTGCCAGCAGCTATACCAATGAGCAGTTCTTC. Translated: CASSYTNEQFF. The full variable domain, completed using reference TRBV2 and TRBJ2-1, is EPEVTQTPSHQVTQMGQEVILRCVPISNHLYFYWYRQILGQKVEFLVSFYNNEISEKSEIFDDQFSVERPDGSNFTLKIRSTKLEDSAMYFCASSYTNEQFFGPGTRLTVL.

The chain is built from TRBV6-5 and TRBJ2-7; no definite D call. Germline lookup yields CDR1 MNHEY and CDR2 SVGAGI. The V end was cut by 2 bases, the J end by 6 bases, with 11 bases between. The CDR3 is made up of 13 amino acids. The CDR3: CASSYTPWGEQYF. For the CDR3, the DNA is TGTGCCAGCAGTTACACCCCATGGGGCGAGCAGTACTTC.

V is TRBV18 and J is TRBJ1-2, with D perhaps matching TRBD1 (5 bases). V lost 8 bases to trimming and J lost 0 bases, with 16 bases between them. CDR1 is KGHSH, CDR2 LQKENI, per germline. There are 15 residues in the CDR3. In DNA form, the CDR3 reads TGTGCCAGCGCGCCCCTTGAGGGGACTAACTATGGCTACACCTTC. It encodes CASAPLEGTNYGYTF.

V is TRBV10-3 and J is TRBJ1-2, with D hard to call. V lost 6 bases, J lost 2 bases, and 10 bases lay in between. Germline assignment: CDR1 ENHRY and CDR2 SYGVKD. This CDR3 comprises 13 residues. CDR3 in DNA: TGTGCCATCAGCTTACAGAAAAACTATGGCTACACCTTC. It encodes CAISLQKNYGYTF.

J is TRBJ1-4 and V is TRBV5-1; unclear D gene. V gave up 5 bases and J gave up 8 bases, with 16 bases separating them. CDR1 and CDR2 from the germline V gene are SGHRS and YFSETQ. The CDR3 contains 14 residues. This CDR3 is CASSSDWPPEKLFF. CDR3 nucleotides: TGCGCCAGCAGTTCTGACTGGCCCCCCGAAAAACTGTTTTTT.

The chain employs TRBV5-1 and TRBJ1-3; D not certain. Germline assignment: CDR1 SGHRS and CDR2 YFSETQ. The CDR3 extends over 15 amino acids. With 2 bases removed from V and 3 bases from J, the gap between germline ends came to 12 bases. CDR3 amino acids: CASSLSSSYGNTIYF. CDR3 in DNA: TGCGCCAGCAGCTTATCCTCGAGTTATGGAAACACCATATATTTT.